Presented here are 15 T cell receptor beta chains from one specimen sequenced in a study of cytomegalovirus exposure and HLA in healthy donors. The PCR made use of 60 Vbeta and 13 Jbeta primers. The method was immunoSEQ multiplex PCR; TCRdb's version includes in-frame clones alone and lacks a portion of them. The sample has 130,000 to 150,000 clones, around 78% seen once. Sequencing was done on a sample of PBMCs. The receptors originated from a male donor in good health and CMV-seronegative.

This chain joins TRBV30 and TRBJ1-2, with 9 bases fitting TRBD1. The CDR3 consists of 12 residues. The J segment lost 5 bases and the V segment lost 7 bases, leaving 5 bases of the junction unmatched. Germline loops: CDR1 GTSNPN, CDR2 SVGIG (reference sequence). Here the CDR3 reads CASMGQGYGYTF. The CDR3 DNA reads as TGTGCCTCAATGGGACAGGGTTATGGCTACACCTTC.

This clone was recorded a few times. V gene TRBV19 combines with J gene TRBJ2-1; 7 nucleotides match TRBD2. The CDR3 length is 15 residues. J lost 4 bases, V lost 5 bases, and 8 bases had no gene match. Germline CDR1 is LNHDA and CDR2 is SQIVND (reference sequence). The CDR3 spells CASSSGGGTYNEQFF. CDR3 DNA: TGTGCCAGTAGTTCTGGGGGAGGGACGTACAATGAGCAGTTCTTC.

V usage is TRBV19 and J usage is TRBJ1-2; D unresolved. Between the trimmed V and J ends, which lost 6 bases and 6 bases, there was a span of 8 bases. Germline V CDR1 and CDR2: LNHDA, SQIVND (reference sequence). The CDR3 sequence is 11 residues long. The CDR3 is CASRVGDGYTF. In nucleotides, the CDR3 is TGTGCCAGTAGAGTCGGGGATGGCTACACCTTC.

The chain employs TRBV4-2 and TRBJ1-2; no reliable D call. CDR1 and CDR2 from the germline V gene are LGHNA and YNFKEQ. The CDR3 loop spans 17 amino acids. V lost 0 bases and J lost 4, with 18 bases in between. The CDR3 DNA sequence: TGTGCCAGCAGCCAAGATCAGGAGGGTTTTATTTCCTATGGCTACACCTTC. Its translation: CASSQDQEGFISYGYTF.

This rearrangement joins TRBV9 to TRBJ1-1; 7 bases are shared with TRBD1. This CDR3 has 14 amino acids. Germline CDR1 reads SGDLS; CDR2 reads YYNGEE. The J segment lost 5 bases and the V segment lost 3 bases, leaving 7 bases of the junction unmatched. CDR3 residues: CASSAGQLGTEAFF. CDR3 nucleotide sequence: TGTGCCAGCAGCGCGGGACAGTTGGGGACTGAAGCTTTCTTT.

The table lists this clone with a few counts. The chain has TRBV6-6 and TRBJ2-7, with D tentatively TRBD2 (5 bases). The V end lost 6 bases, the J end lost 6 bases, and 12 bases lay between the germline ends. The CDR3 has 12 amino acids. CDR1 and CDR2 from the germline V gene are MNHNY and SVGAGI (reference sequence). The CDR3 loop is CASSHTRGEQYF. In DNA, the CDR3 is TGTGCCAGCAGCCATACTAGAGGCGAGCAGTACTTC.

The gene calls are TRBV13 and TRBJ2-5, with 7 positions matching TRBD2. V gave up 2 bases and J gave up 5 bases; unmatched junction bases: 5. The CDR3 sequence is 14 residues long. Germline CDR1 PRHDT, CDR2 FYEKMQ (reference sequence). CDR3 bases: TGTGCCAGCAGCTTAAGACTAGCTCGGGAGACCCAGTACTTC. It translates to CASSLRLARETQYF.

The rearrangement uses TRBV6-5 and TRBJ1-1; possible D gene TRBD1, 6 bases. Trimming shortened V by 3 bases and J by 1 base, and 9 bases separated the two germline ends. The CDR3 contains 14 residues. The germline V gene encodes CDR1 MNHEY and CDR2 SVGAGI. As DNA, the CDR3 is TGTGCCAGCAGTTATGTCAGGGGGAACACTGAAGCTTTCTTT. It is translated as CASSYVRGNTEAFF.

The V call is TRBV27, the J call TRBJ2-2; 14 nucleotides agree with TRBD2. Per germline, CDR1 MNHEY and CDR2 SMNVEV (reference sequence). Trimming took 9 bases from V and 5 from J; bases not matched to a gene: 17. The CDR3 runs 19 residues. CDR3 coding DNA: TGTGCCAGTCACATGTGGGGACTAGCGGGAGAGTATTTGACCGGGGAGCTGTTTTTT. This encodes CASHMWGLAGEYLTGELFF.

This clone was seen a handful of times. The chain employs TRBV15 and TRBJ2-1; 9 bases agree with TRBD2. CDR3 length: 16 amino acids. Germline trimming cut 4 bases from V and 6 bases from J; bases unmatched to any gene: 10. Germline values: CDR1 LNHNV, CDR2 YYDKDF (reference sequence). In nucleotides, the CDR3 is TGTGCCACCAGCACTCACGGGAGCGGGGGGCCCAATGAGCAGTTCTTC. Encoded protein: CATSTHGSGGPNEQFF.

The V gene is TRBV7-9, the J gene TRBJ2-2, with a weak D call TRBD2 (6 bases). Trimming shortened V by 5 bases and J by 7 bases, and 11 bases separated the two germline ends. The CDR3 sequence is 13 residues long. The germline V gene encodes CDR1 SEHNR and CDR2 FQNEAQ (reference sequence). The CDR3 DNA reads TGTGCCAGCAGCCCCAGGAGGGGCGGGGAGCTGTTTTTT. Its protein is CASSPRRGGELFF.

This chain joins TRBV5-8 and TRBJ1-4, with TRBD1 matching over 8 bases. Germline values: CDR1 SGHTS, CDR2 YDEGEE. This CDR3 comprises 14 residues. The ends lost 4 bases at V and 8 bases at J; junction bases unmatched: 7. CDR3 DNA sequence: TGTGCCAGCAGCATGGACAGGGACGGAGAAAAACTGTTTTTT. Amino acids: CASSMDRDGEKLFF.

The V call is TRBV7-2, the J call TRBJ1-2; TRBD1 aligns across 7 bases. CDR1 and CDR2 from the germline V gene are SGHTA and FQGNSA. The CDR3 has 13 residues. The ends lost 5 bases at V and 3 bases at J; junction bases unmatched: 3. CDR3 amino acids: CASSRDRDYGYTF. The CDR3 bases are TGTGCCAGCAGCCGTGACAGGGACTATGGCTACACCTTC.

This clone occurred a few times. This chain links TRBV13 with TRBJ2-3; D is perhaps TRBD1 (6 bases). This CDR3 has 12 amino acids. V was pared by 3 bases and J by 7 bases, with 8 bases between. Germline V lookup: CDR1 PRHDT, CDR2 FYEKMQ (reference sequence). CDR3 amino acids: CASSLDRNTQYF. DNA for the CDR3: TGTGCCAGCAGCTTGGACAGAAATACGCAGTATTTT.

The genes are TRBV18 and TRBJ2-1; TRBD2 aligns across 7 bases. V shed 2 bases and J 6 bases; nucleotides not matched to a gene: 4. The CDR3 totals 14 residues. In germline, CDR1 is KGHSH, CDR2 LQKENI. The CDR3: CASSPSGIGNEQFF. DNA for the CDR3: TGTGCCAGCTCACCAAGCGGGATAGGCAATGAGCAGTTCTTC.